This TCR beta chain was observed in a study of cytomegalovirus exposure and HLA in healthy donors. Study observations and caveats: TCR beta V- and J-gene trimming was later associated with a missense DCLRE1C variant. Clonal expansion, a later analysis showed, was greater in HLA-associated TCR beta chains than in equally common others. The study reported that TCR beta sequences accurately predicted HLA-A and HLA-B alleles in most subjects. In a later analysis, donors in an Asian-associated ancestry cluster reportedly had fewer N-insertions in productive TCRs than the cohort mean.

In regard to this clone: Antigen specificity is unknown. At one boundary the junction diverges from the germline segment, which might be a read error.

PCR was performed using 60 Vbeta and 13 Jbeta primers. The assay was immunoSEQ multiplex PCR, and TCRdb's table has in-frame clones only and misses some. The sample shows 65,000 to 75,000 clones, roughly four fifths of them seen only once. The CDR3 covers 11 residues. The germline gives CDR1 SQVTM, CDR2 ANQGSEA. The receptor's source is a man aged 45-65 years in good health and CMV-seronegative. The chain employs TRBV29-1 and TRBJ1-2, with 8 bases aligning to TRBD1. The sequenced sample was PBMCs. The CDR3 region is CSVGGQGLTSF. In DNA, the CDR3 is TGCAGCGTTGGCGGACAGGGTCTGACGTCCTTC.